The 19 T cell receptor beta chains listed next were all sequenced from one sample in a study of Ad26.COV2.S vaccination and SARS-CoV-2 variants. Treatment reported: some 20 received Ad26.COV2.S at low or high dose, single or two shots; roughly five received placebo; per-sample allocation not given. Samples came from day 63 after the first vaccine or placebo injection. TCRdb's table, derived via immunoSEQ multiplex PCR, lists solely in-frame clones and lacks some. The table shows around 370,000 clones, with 70% to 90% occurring only once. The sample here was peripheral blood, taken in a trial of Ad26.COV2.S vaccine versus placebo. Receptors were obtained from a person between 18 and 65 years old who received the Ad26.COV2.S COVID-19 vaccine or a placebo.

The V call is TRBV9, the J call TRBJ2-1; unclear D gene. The germline V and J ends were trimmed by 4 bases and 2 bases, with 10 bases remaining between them. Per the germline V gene, CDR1 is SGDLS and CDR2 is YYNGEE. The CDR3 runs to 14 residues. The CDR3 DNA reads TGTGCCAGCAGCAGGGAAGAAACCTACAATGAGCAGTTCTTC. It encodes CASSREETYNEQFF.

This clone appeared a few times. The rearrangement joins TRBV11-3 to TRBJ2-1; TRBD2 might be the D (5 bases). Germline V gene data show CDR1 as SGHNT and CDR2 as YENEEA. Trimming took 1 base from V and 8 from J, leaving 12 bases between them. The CDR3 is 14 amino acids. The CDR3 spells CASSLVGLADEQFF. The CDR3 DNA reads as TGTGCCAGCAGCTTAGTCGGCCTAGCTGATGAGCAGTTCTTC.

For this clone: Other DNA sequences in the sample encode the same CDR3. The rearrangement joins TRBV6-2 or TRBV6-3 to TRBJ2-5; D is ambiguous. The V end lost 0 bases, the J end lost 5 bases, and 4 bases lay between the germline ends. There are 12 residues in the CDR3. Germline values: CDR1 MNHEY, CDR2 SVGEGT. The chain's CDR3 is CASSYSRETQYF. The CDR3 bases are TGTGCCAGCAGTTACTCTCGGGAGACCCAGTACTTC.

In its sample, this clone was seen a few times. Here the CDR3 DNA reads TGTGCCAGCAGCTTAGGGGGGGACAGGCGAAATCAGCCCCAGCATTTT. This translates into CASSLGGDRRNQPQHF. The chain joins TRBV7-2 to TRBJ1-5; 8 nucleotides match TRBD1. Germline V gene lookup returns CDR1 SGHTA and CDR2 FQGNSA. V gave up 1 base and J gave up 4 bases; unmatched junction bases: 6. The CDR3 consists of 16 residues.

The chain links TRBV18 to TRBJ1-3; TRBD1 is a possible D gene (6 bases). CDR3 size: 13 residues. V dropped 1 base and J dropped 8 bases, with 9 bases sitting between them. CDR1 is KGHSH, CDR2 LQKENI, per germline. The CDR3 nucleotides are TGTGCCAGCTCACCACTACAGGGAGACACCATATATTTT. This sequence encodes CASSPLQGDTIYF.

This chain joins TRBV29-1 and TRBJ2-1; D gene unclear. Germline loops: CDR1 SQVTM, CDR2 ANQGSEA. V was clipped by 7 bases and J by 9 bases, with 10 bases between them. CDR3 size: 10 residues. The CDR3 DNA sequence: TGCAGCGCTGCCGTGCGTGAGCAGTTCTTC. It specifies CSAAVREQFF.

V is TRBV27 and J is TRBJ2-7; D possibly uses TRBD1 or TRBD2 (5 bases each). The V gene's germline CDR1 is MNHEY and CDR2 SMNVEV (reference sequence). Trimming took 4 bases from V and 4 from J, leaving 14 bases between them. This CDR3 region has 14 residues. CDR3 in amino acids: CASSSGAGKYEQYF. The CDR3 bases are TGTGCCAGCAGTTCCGGGGCAGGGAAGTACGAGCAGTACTTC.

This clone was counted a few times. The chain combines TRBV7-9 with TRBJ2-2, with TRBD1 as a possible D gene (5 bases). This CDR3 has 15 amino acids. With 5 bases removed from V and 5 bases from J, the gap between germline ends came to 15 bases. Germline CDR1 SEHNR, CDR2 FQNEAQ (reference sequence). CDR3 in amino acids: CASSRGRERTGELFF. DNA of the CDR3: TGTGCCAGCAGCCGCGGCAGGGAAAGGACCGGGGAGCTGTTTTTT.

This rearrangement joins TRBV6-5 to TRBJ2-1; tentative D call: TRBD1 (6 bases). This CDR3 contains 15 residues. V lost 6 bases to trimming and J lost 2 bases, with 14 bases between them. Looked up from germline, CDR1 is MNHEY and CDR2 is SVGAGI. For the CDR3, the DNA is TGTGCCAGCAGGGATCAGGGGAGACCCTACAATGAGCAGTTCTTC. Its protein product is CASRDQGRPYNEQFF.

In its sample, this clone was seen a few times. This chain connects TRBV5-1 to TRBJ2-7; 9 bases map to TRBD1. The CDR3 consists of 15 residues. The V gene's germline CDR1 is SGHRS and CDR2 YFSETQ. The V and J ends lost 8 bases and 2 bases, in that order; junction bases with no gene match: 11. The CDR3 protein is CARWDPGTGTYEQYF. CDR3 sequence (DNA): TGCGCCAGGTGGGATCCCGGGACAGGGACCTACGAGCAGTACTTC. The full variable domain, its missing parts supplied by reference TRBV5-1 and TRBJ2-7, is KAGVTQTPRYLIKTRGQQVTLSCSPISGHRSVSWYQQTPGQGLQFLFEYFSETQRNKGNFPGRFSGRQFSNSRSEMNVSTLELGDSALYLCARWDPGTGTYEQYFGPGTRLTVT.

As DNA, the CDR3 is TGTGCCAGCAGCTTAGTGTTGGGGGAGGCTGGGGCCAACGTCCTGACTTTC. Translating gives CASSLVLGEAGANVLTF. The chain links TRBV7-9 to TRBJ2-6; TRBD2 might be the D (6 bases). Deletions cut 1 base from V and 2 bases from J, with 12 bases between. CDR1 is SEHNR and CDR2 is FQNEAQ in the germline V gene (reference sequence). This CDR3 region has 17 residues.

J is TRBJ2-6 and V is TRBV7-8; D perhaps matches TRBD1 (5 bases). This CDR3 region has 19 residues. V was clipped by 1 base and J by 0 bases, with 16 bases between them. Germline assignment: CDR1 SGHVS and CDR2 FQNEAQ. The chain's CDR3 is CASSLVLSGRDSGANVLTF. The DNA of the CDR3 is TGTGCCAGCAGCTTAGTTTTGTCGGGCAGGGACTCTGGGGCCAACGTCCTGACTTTC.

The DNA for the CDR3 is TGTGCCAGCAGTTTATGGGGGGGAAACGAGCAGTACTTC. Amino acid sequence: CASSLWGGNEQYF. The chain employs TRBV27 and TRBJ2-7, with 7 bases fitting TRBD2. This CDR3 has 13 residues. The V gene end was trimmed by 1 base and the J gene end by 5 bases; junction bases not matched to a gene: 2. Germline CDR1 is MNHEY and CDR2 is SMNVEV (reference sequence).

As regards this clone: Additional DNA sequences in this sample encode the identical CDR3. The chain has TRBV2 and TRBJ2-7; TRBD2 matches 7 bases. V trimming: 7 bases; J trimming: 2 bases; junction bases outside the gene matches: 5. Germline assignment: CDR1 SNHLY and CDR2 FYNNEI. There are 13 residues in the CDR3. CDR3 nucleotides: TGTGCCAGCACCGGTGGACTAGCCTACGAGCAGTACTTC. This gives the protein CASTGGLAYEQYF.

The rearrangement joins TRBV25-1 to TRBJ1-2; D ambiguous. This CDR3 has 13 residues. Germline lookup yields CDR1 MGHDK and CDR2 SYGVNS. The V gene lost 5 bases and the J gene lost 4 bases, with 11 bases spanning the gap. The CDR3 region is CASSPLRSYGYTF. For the CDR3, the DNA is TGTGCCAGCAGTCCCCTTCGCAGCTATGGCTACACCTTC.

This chain uses TRBV6-2 or TRBV6-3 with TRBJ2-1, with D possibly TRBD2 on 5 matching bases. Per germline, CDR1 MNHEY and CDR2 SVGEGT. The CDR3 extends over 14 amino acids. Trimming took off 6 bases at V and 7 bases at J, with 16 bases between the two ends. CDR3 sequence reads: CASSISGELNEQFF. The CDR3 DNA sequence: TGTGCCAGCAGCATCTCCGGGGAGTTGAATGAGCAGTTCTTC.

The rearrangement joins TRBV14 to TRBJ2-7; 10 positions agree with TRBD1. The CDR3 loop spans 17 amino acids. CDR1 and CDR2 (germline): SGHDN, FVKESK. After removal of 4 bases from V and 0 bases from J, the junction contained 9 bases not matched to a gene. Written as DNA, the CDR3 is TGTGCCAGCAGCCGGGTTTTTGGGGACAGGGGCTCCTACGAGCAGTACTTC. Encoded protein: CASSRVFGDRGSYEQYF.

This clone showed up just once. The chain combines TRBV5-1 with TRBJ1-1, with D tentatively TRBD1 (5 bases). The CDR3 has 14 residues. Germline V gene sequence: CDR1 SGHRS, CDR2 YFSETQ. Trimming left V 1 base short and J 4 bases short, with 11 bases between. The CDR3 coding sequence is TGCGCCAGCAGCTTGCAGGGTACGGGCACTGAAGCTTTCTTT. Protein: CASSLQGTGTEAFF.

This sequence joins TRBV30 and TRBJ1-1, with D unclear. V lost 2 bases and J lost 4, with 8 bases in between. Germline-derived CDR1 and CDR2 are GTSNPN and SVGIG (reference sequence). The CDR3 extends over 12 amino acids. The DNA of the CDR3 is TGTGCCTGGAGTCAGAAGTTCACTGAAGCTTTCTTT. Its protein product is CAWSQKFTEAFF.